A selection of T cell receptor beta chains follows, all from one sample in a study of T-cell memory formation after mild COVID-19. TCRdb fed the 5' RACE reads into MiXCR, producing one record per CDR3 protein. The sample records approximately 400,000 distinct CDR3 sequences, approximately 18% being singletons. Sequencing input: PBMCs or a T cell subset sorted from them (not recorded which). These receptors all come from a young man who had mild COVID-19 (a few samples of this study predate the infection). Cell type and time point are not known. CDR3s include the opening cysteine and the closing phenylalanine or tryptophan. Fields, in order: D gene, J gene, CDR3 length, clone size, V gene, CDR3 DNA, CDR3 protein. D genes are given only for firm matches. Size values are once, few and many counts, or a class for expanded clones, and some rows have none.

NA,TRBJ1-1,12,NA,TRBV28,TGTGCCAGCAGTTTACGGAGGCGTGAAGCTTTCTTT,CASSLRRREAFF
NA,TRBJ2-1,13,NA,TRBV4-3,TGCGCCAGCAGCCCCGACGGAATTACCGAGCAGTTCTTC,CASSPDGITEQFF
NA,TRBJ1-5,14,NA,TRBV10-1,TGCGCCAGCGGGGCGCCAACAGGTAATCAGCCCCAGCATTTT,CASGAPTGNQPQHF
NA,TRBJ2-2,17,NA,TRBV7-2,TGTGCCAGCAGCCCCCCCCTCAGGAGGCGCACGGTCGGGGAGCTGTTTTTT,CASSPPLRRRTVGELFF
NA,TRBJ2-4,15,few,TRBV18,TGTGCCAGCTCACCACGAGCCAGGGGATTAAACATTCAGTACTTC,CASSPRARGLNIQYF
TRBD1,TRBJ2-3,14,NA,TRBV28,TGTGCCAGCGCTCAAGGGGGCACCACAGATACGCAGTATTTT,CASAQGGTTDTQYF
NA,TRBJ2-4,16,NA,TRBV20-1,TGCAGTGCTAGAATGGCAGGGGCCTTAGCCAAAAACATTCAGTACTTC,CSARMAGALAKNIQYF
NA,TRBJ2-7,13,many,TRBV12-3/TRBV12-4,TGTGCCAGCACCTATTGGGGGGTATACGAGCAGTACTTC,CASTYWGVYEQYF
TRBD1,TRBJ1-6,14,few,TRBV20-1,TGCAGTGCTGTTTGGGGACAGGTTAATTCACCCCTCCACTTT,CSAVWGQVNSPLHF
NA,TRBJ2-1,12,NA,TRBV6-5,TGTGCCAGCAGTCCATCTCACAATGAGCAGTTCTTC,CASSPSHNEQFF
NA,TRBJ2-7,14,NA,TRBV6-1,TGTGCCAGCATTGGTAGGACCTACTCCTACGAGCAGTACTTC,CASIGRTYSYEQYF
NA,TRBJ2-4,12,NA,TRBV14,TGTGCCAGCAGCCAAGGGCACAGCAATCAGTACTTC,CASSQGHSNQYF
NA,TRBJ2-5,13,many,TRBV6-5,TGTGCCAGCAGTTCCCCGGCGCAAGAGACCCAGTACTTC,CASSSPAQETQYF
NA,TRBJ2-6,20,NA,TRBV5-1,TGCGCCAGCAGCTCGCCGGGACGTCCCAGCCCCCTCTCTGGGGCCAACGTCCTGACTTTC,CASSSPGRPSPLSGANVLTF
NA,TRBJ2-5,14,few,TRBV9,TGTGCCAGCAGCGTAGCGGCCTACCAAGAGACCCAGTACTTC,CASSVAAYQETQYF
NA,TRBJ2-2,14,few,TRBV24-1,TGTGCCACCAGTGACCGGGATTCGAGGGGGGAGCTGTTTTTT,CATSDRDSRGELFF
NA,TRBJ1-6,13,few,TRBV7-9,TGTGCCAGCAGGGGTGGTTTTAATTCACCCCTCCACTTT,CASRGGFNSPLHF
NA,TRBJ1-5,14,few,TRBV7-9,TGTGCCAGCAGCTCTGGGGGGGTAGAGCAGCCCCAGCATTTT,CASSSGGVEQPQHF
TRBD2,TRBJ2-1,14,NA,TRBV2,TGTGCCACCCCCCCTGAGCGGGGGGTCTTTGAGCAGTTCTTC,CATPPERGVFEQFF
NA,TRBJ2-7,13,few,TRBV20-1,TGCAGTGCTCCGGGTAGAGAAAACTACGAGCAGTACTTC,CSAPGRENYEQYF
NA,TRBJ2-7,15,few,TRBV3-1,TGTGCCAGCAGCCCTGGGGCGGCCGAGACCTACGAGCAGTACTTC,CASSPGAAETYEQYF
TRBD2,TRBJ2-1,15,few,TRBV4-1,TGCGCCAGCAGCGATTTAGGGACTAGCGGGGGGGAAATCCTCTTC,CASSDLGTSGGEILF
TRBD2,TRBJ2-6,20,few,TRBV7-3,TGTGCCAGCAGCCCCCGGGGGAGGGGAGGCCAAGGCTCTGGGGCCAACGTCCTGACTTTC,CASSPRGRGGQGSGANVLTF
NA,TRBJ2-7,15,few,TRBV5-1,TGCGCCAGCAGCTTGGCCCAAAGGGTGGCCTACGAGCAGTACTTC,CASSLAQRVAYEQYF
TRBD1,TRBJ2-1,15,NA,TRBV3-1,TGTGCCAGCAGCGCCGGGACAGGGGATAACAATGAGCAGTTCTTC,CASSAGTGDNNEQFF
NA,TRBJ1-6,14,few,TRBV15,TGTGCCACCAGTCCCGGGACCTTGGGTTCACCCCTCCACTTT,CATSPGTLGSPLHF
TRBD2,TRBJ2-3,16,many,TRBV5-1,TGCGCCAGCAGCCGAGGACCGGGACTAGCAACAAATACGCAGTATTTT,CASSRGPGLATNTQYF
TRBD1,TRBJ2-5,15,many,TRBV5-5,TGTGCCAGCAGCCTGGACAGGGGGCGCGTAGAGACCCAGTACTTC,CASSLDRGRVETQYF
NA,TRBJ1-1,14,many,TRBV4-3,TGCGCCAGCAGCCAAGACAGGGGGAACACTGAAGCTTTCTTT,CASSQDRGNTEAFF
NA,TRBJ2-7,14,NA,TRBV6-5,TGTGCCAGCAGTTACCGGGCAGGGGACTACGAGCAGTACTTC,CASSYRAGDYEQYF
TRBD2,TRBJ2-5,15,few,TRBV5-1,TGCGCCAGCAGTCATAACCCCGGGGGGGAAGAGACCCAGTACTTC,CASSHNPGGEETQYF
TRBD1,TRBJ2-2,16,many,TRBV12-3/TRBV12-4,TGTGCCAGCAGTCTCGGACAGGGAGGCGGCACCGGGGAGCTGTTTTTT,CASSLGQGGGTGELFF
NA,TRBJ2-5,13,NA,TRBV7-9,TGTGCCAGCAGCTTAGAGGTTAGGGAGACCCAGTACTTC,CASSLEVRETQYF
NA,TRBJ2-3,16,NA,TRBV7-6,TGTGCCGGCCAACGGCTTCCGGGACCCAGTACAGATACGCAGTATTTT,CAGQRLPGPSTDTQYF
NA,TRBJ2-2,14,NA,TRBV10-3,TGTGCCATCCCGATCGCAGGGAACACCGGGGAGCTGTTTTTT,CAIPIAGNTGELFF
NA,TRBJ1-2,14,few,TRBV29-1,TGCAGCGTCTCGCATACAGGGAAGGGGAGCGGCTACACCTTC,CSVSHTGKGSGYTF
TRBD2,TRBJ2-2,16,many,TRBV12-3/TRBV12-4,TGTGCCAGCAGCAACCTGACTAGCGGGAACACCGGGGAGCTGTTTTTT,CASSNLTSGNTGELFF
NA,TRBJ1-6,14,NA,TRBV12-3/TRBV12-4,TGTGCCAGCAGCCCACAGCCGTATAATTCACCCCTCCACTTT,CASSPQPYNSPLHF
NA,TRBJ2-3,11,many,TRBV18,TGTGCCAGCTCACCCGCAGATACGCAGTATTTT,CASSPADTQYF
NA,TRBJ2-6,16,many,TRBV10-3,TGTGCCATCAGTGGGACCCGAGACTCTGGGGCCAACGTCCTGACTTTC,CAISGTRDSGANVLTF